The 9 T cell receptor beta chains listed next were all sequenced from one sample in a study of cytomegalovirus exposure and HLA in healthy donors. This table comes from immunoSEQ multiplex PCR, and its TCRdb copy is limited to in-frame clones, with some not included. The repertoire holds under 200,000 clones, with roughly 82% as singletons. Sequenced input: PBMCs. The receptors shown here come from a man between 18 and 35 years old in good health and CMV-seropositive.

This clone was observed a single time. The CDR3 region is CSVSGTSGQYSYEQYF. The CDR3 coding sequence is TGCAGCGTATCCGGGACTAGCGGCCAATACTCCTACGAGCAGTACTTC. The V call is TRBV29-1, the J call TRBJ2-5, with 11 bases that match TRBD2. Judging by the DNA end, TRBJ2-7 fits better; the J call may be wrong. The germline CDR1 and CDR2 sequences are SQVTM and ANQGSEA. This CDR3 spans 16 amino acids.

The count of this clone is one. The rearrangement links TRBV28 to TRBJ1-5; D is unresolved. The germline V gene encodes CDR1 MDHEN and CDR2 SYDVKM. The CDR3 totals 14 residues. V was pared by 4 bases and J by 3 bases, with 10 bases between. The CDR3 here is CASSSATINQPQHF. CDR3 DNA: TGTGCCAGCAGTTCCGCGACTATCAATCAGCCCCAGCATTTT. The variable domain in full, with the rest retrieved from reference TRBV28 and TRBJ1-5, is DVKVTQSSRYLVKRTGEKVFLECVQDMDHENMFWYRQDPGLGLRLIYFSYDVKMKEKGDIPEGYSVSREKKERFSLILESASTNQTSMYLCASSSATINQPQHFGDGTRLSIL.

The chain employs TRBV4-3 and TRBJ1-3; D remains unclear. Trimming pared 1 base from V and 0 bases from J, leaving 7 bases between. There are 15 residues in the CDR3. The germline CDR1 and CDR2 sequences are LGHNA and YSLEER. The CDR3 region has the DNA TGCGCCAGCAGCCAAGGAGCGGACTCTGGAAACACCATATATTTT. It encodes CASSQGADSGNTIYF.

The rearrangement joins TRBV5-1 to TRBJ2-7; 7 positions match TRBD1. The CDR3 loop spans 15 amino acids. Losses at the gene ends were 4 bases for V and 3 bases for J; bases not matched to a gene: 10. Germline assignment: CDR1 SGHRS and CDR2 YFSETQ. CDR3 nucleotides: TGCGCCAGCAGCGGGACAGCGGCCGCCCTCTACGAGCAGTACTTC. This encodes CASSGTAAALYEQYF.

The count of this clone is one. The chain employs TRBV7-2 and TRBJ2-7, with TRBD2 matching over 9 bases. In germline, CDR1 is SGHTA, CDR2 FQGNSA. Germline trimming cut 2 bases from V and 2 bases from J; bases unmatched to any gene: 10. This CDR3 is built from 17 residues. CDR3 nucleotides: TGTGCCAGCAGCTTACCCTTTACGGCGGGAGGGGCCTACGAGCAGTACTTC. It translates to CASSLPFTAGGAYEQYF. Variable domain in full (rest from reference TRBV7-2 and TRBJ2-7): GAGVSQSPSNKVTEKGKDVELRCDPISGHTALYWYRQSLGQGLEFLIYFQGNSAPDKSGLPSDRFSAERTGGSVSTLTIQRTQQEDSAVYLCASSLPFTAGGAYEQYFGPGTRLTVT.

The V and J genes are TRBV21-1 and TRBJ2-7; TRBD2, as called in the table, went unchecked against the DNA. TRBV21-1 is labeled a pseudogene. The CDR3 has 18 residues. CDR3 coding DNA: TGTGCCAGCAGCCGAAGGGCCGGACTAGCGGGAAATTCCTACGAGCAGTACTTC. Protein sequence: CASSRRAGLAGNSYEQYF.

J is TRBJ1-3 and V is TRBV6-5; no reliable D call. The V end was cut by 2 bases, the J end by 0 bases, with 8 bases between. Germline CDR1 MNHEY, CDR2 SVGAGI. The CDR3 extends over 15 amino acids. CDR3 sequence: CASSYRVDSGNTIYF. The CDR3 DNA is TGTGCCAGCAGTTACCGAGTTGACTCTGGAAACACCATATATTTT.

The chain recombines TRBV7-9 with TRBJ2-7; TRBD1 matches 7 bases. The V gene's germline CDR1 is SEHNR and CDR2 FQNEAQ (reference sequence). The CDR3 runs to 15 residues. The V segment lost 5 bases and the J segment 5 bases; nucleotides outside the gene matches: 12. Written as DNA, the CDR3 is TGTGCCAGCAGCCTTGGGACAGCGCTTTTGGACGAGCAGTACTTC. Encoded protein: CASSLGTALLDEQYF.

This clone came up once. The CDR3: CASSGSAGANVLTF. CDR3 nucleotides: TGTGCCAGCAGCGGTAGTGCTGGGGCCAACGTCCTGACTTTC. V and J are TRBV9 and TRBJ2-6; D remains unclear. V dropped 3 bases and J dropped 2 bases, with 6 bases sitting between them. Germline assignment: CDR1 SGDLS and CDR2 YYNGEE. The CDR3 is 14 residues long.